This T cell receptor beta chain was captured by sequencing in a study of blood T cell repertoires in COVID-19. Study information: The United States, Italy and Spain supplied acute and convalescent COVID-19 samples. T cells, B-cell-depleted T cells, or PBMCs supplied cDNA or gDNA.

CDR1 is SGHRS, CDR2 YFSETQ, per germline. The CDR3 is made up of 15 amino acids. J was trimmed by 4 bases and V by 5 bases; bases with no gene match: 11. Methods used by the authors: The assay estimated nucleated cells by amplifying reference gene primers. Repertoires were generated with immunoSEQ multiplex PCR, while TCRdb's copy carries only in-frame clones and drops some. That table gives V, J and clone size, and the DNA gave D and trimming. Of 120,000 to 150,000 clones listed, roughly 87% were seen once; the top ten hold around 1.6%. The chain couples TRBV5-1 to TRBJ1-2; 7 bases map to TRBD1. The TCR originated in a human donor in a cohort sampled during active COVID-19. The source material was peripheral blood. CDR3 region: CASSPSQGPLYGYTF. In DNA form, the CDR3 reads TGCGCCAGCAGTCCCTCACAGGGGCCCCTCTATGGCTACACCTTC.